The 11 T cell receptor beta chains presented below share a single source sample, sequenced in a study of T cells after yellow fever vaccination. In TCRdb, the 5' RACE reads were re-called with MiXCR into one record per CDR3 protein. The sample lists 250,000 to 300,000 distinct CDR3 sequences; 10% to 15% were seen once. The specimen was CD4+ T cells sorted from PBMCs, collected 45 days after the yellow fever booster vaccination. These receptors came from a man younger than 40 who received the YFV17D yellow fever vaccine.

This clonotype was counted between two and nine times. The chain employs TRBV11-2 and TRBJ1-1, with D possibly being TRBD1 (5 bases). The germline V and J ends were trimmed by 1 base and 2 bases, with 11 bases remaining between them. The CDR3 has 15 residues. Germline V CDR1 and CDR2: SGHAT, FQNNGV. The CDR3 sequence is CASSLVAGSNTEAFF. The CDR3 nucleotides are TGTGCCAGCAGCTTAGTGGCAGGGAGTAACACTGAAGCTTTCTTT.

The chain employs TRBV12-3 or TRBV12-4 and TRBJ2-2; D ambiguous. V shed 6 bases and J shed 2 bases, with 4 bases lying between them. This CDR3 has 12 residues. The CDR3 reads CASRINTGELFF. CDR3 nucleotides: TGTGCCAGCAGAATAAACACCGGGGAGCTGTTTTTT.

This clonotype has more than one count but fewer than ten. The CDR3 loop is CASRSVGGAYNEQFF. DNA for the CDR3: TGTGCCAGCAGGTCCGTGGGCGGAGCTTACAATGAGCAGTTCTTC. V is TRBV6-1 and J is TRBJ2-1, with D unclear. The germline V gene encodes CDR1 MNHNS and CDR2 SASEGT. Trimming took 6 bases from V and 4 from J, leaving 16 bases between them. The CDR3 has 15 residues.

The gene calls are TRBV14 and TRBJ2-5; D is unclear. V shed 4 bases and J shed 4 bases, with 16 bases lying between them. The germline CDR1 and CDR2 sequences are SGHDN and FVKESK. This CDR3 contains 15 residues. CDR3 loop: CASSPFGQVGETQYF. In nucleotides, the CDR3 is TGTGCCAGCAGCCCCTTTGGGCAGGTGGGAGAGACCCAGTACTTC.

V is TRBV9 and J is TRBJ2-2; 12 bases fit TRBD2. The CDR3 is made up of 17 amino acids. Germline lookup yields CDR1 SGDLS and CDR2 YYNGEE. V shed 0 bases and J 6 bases; nucleotides not matched to a gene: 6. The CDR3 spells CASSVGGLAGGAGELFF. For the CDR3, the DNA is TGTGCCAGCAGCGTAGGAGGGCTAGCGGGAGGGGCCGGGGAGCTGTTTTTT. Full variable domain (rest looked up from reference TRBV9 and TRBJ2-2): DSGVTQTPKHLITATGQRVTLRCSPRSGDLSVYWYQQSLDQGLQFLIQYYNGEERAKGNILERFSAQQFPDLHSELNLSSLELGDSALYFCASSVGGLAGGAGELFFGEGSRLTVL.

This clonotype has a handful of counts. The chain uses TRBV20-1 and TRBJ2-3; maybe TRBD2 (6 bases). The CDR3 loop spans 13 amino acids. Per the germline V gene, CDR1 is DFQATT and CDR2 is SNEGSKA (reference sequence). V was pared by 6 bases and J by 0 bases, with 10 bases between. The CDR3, as DNA: TGCAGTGCGGATCGGGAGAGCACAGATACGCAGTATTTT. This translates into CSADRESTDTQYF.

The CDR3 loop is CSARDMRVSLLQYF. The CDR3 coding sequence is TGCAGTGCTAGAGACATGCGGGTCTCTTTACTGCAGTATTTT. The chain employs TRBV20-1 and TRBJ2-3; TRBD2 is a possible D gene (5 bases). CDR1 and CDR2 (germline): DFQATT, SNEGSKA (reference sequence). V lost 0 bases and J 11 bases, leaving 18 bases between the germline ends. This CDR3 comprises 14 residues.

The V call is TRBV5-1, the J call TRBJ2-5, with 10 bases that match TRBD2. The CDR3 consists of 15 residues. V lost 4 bases to trimming and J lost 5 bases; unmatched junction nucleotides: 8. Per the germline V gene, CDR1 is SGHRS and CDR2 is YFSETQ. The chain's CDR3 is CASSGGTSVGETQYF. CDR3 nucleotides: TGCGCCAGCAGCGGAGGGACTAGCGTGGGGGAGACCCAGTACTTC. The full variable domain, its missing parts supplied by reference TRBV5-1 and TRBJ2-5, is KAGVTQTPRYLIKTRGQQVTLSCSPISGHRSVSWYQQTPGQGLQFLFEYFSETQRNKGNFPGRFSGRQFSNSRSEMNVSTLELGDSALYLCASSGGTSVGETQYFGPGTRLLVL.

V gene TRBV25-1 combines with J gene TRBJ2-7, with D possibly TRBD1 on 5 matching bases. This CDR3 comprises 13 residues. Deletions cut 3 bases from V and 3 bases from J, with 9 bases between. The germline V gene has CDR1 MGHDK and CDR2 SYGVNS. CDR3: CASSDWGNYEQYF. CDR3 DNA sequence: TGTGCCAGCAGTGATTGGGGCAACTACGAGCAGTACTTC.

The CDR3, as DNA: TGTGCCACCAGCAGAGCGGGGGTGCGCGGCTACACCTTC. It is translated as CATSRAGVRGYTF. The V call is TRBV15, the J call TRBJ1-2; D may be TRBD1 (5 bases). In germline, CDR1 is LNHNV, CDR2 YYDKDF (reference sequence). This CDR3 has 13 amino acids. Trimming took 1 base from V and 8 from J, leaving 11 bases between them. Supplemented by reference TRBV15 and TRBJ1-2, the full variable domain reads DAMVIQNPRYQVTQFGKPVTLSCSQTLNHNVMYWYQQKSSQAPKLLFHYYDKDFNNEADTPDNFQSRRPNTSFCFLDIRSPGLGDTAMYLCATSRAGVRGYTFGSGTRLTVV.

This clonotype was counted between two and nine times. V gene TRBV5-1 combines with J gene TRBJ2-4; TRBD1 matches at 7 bases. The CDR3 is 13 amino acids. Germline V lookup: CDR1 SGHRS, CDR2 YFSETQ. The junction had 7 bases not matched to a gene; V was cut back by 4 bases and J by 9 bases. Written as DNA, the CDR3 is TGCGCCAGCAGCCCCCGGGACAGTAGCATTCAGTACTTC. Protein sequence: CASSPRDSSIQYF. Full variable domain (outside the CDR3, taken from reference TRBV5-1 and TRBJ2-4): KAGVTQTPRYLIKTRGQQVTLSCSPISGHRSVSWYQQTPGQGLQFLFEYFSETQRNKGNFPGRFSGRQFSNSRSEMNVSTLELGDSALYLCASSPRDSSIQYFGAGTRLSVL.